This T cell receptor beta chain was sequenced in a study of cytotoxic CD8 clonotypes in ibrutinib-treated CLL. The overall study: There were about a dozen relapsed/refractory patients and about 14 treatment-naive patients, and fewer than 18 were IGHV unmutated. General study findings and limits: Clonality rose at ibrutinib response, held steady in sustained remission, and fell toward baseline at progression. At baseline, clonality was higher than in age-matched healthy donors and correlated with CD8+ counts.

The germline V gene encodes CDR1 SGHDT and CDR2 YYEEEE. The CDR3 sequence is 15 residues long. V lost 4 bases and J lost 4; bases outside the gene matches: 9. Investigators sought sequencing depths of between 1 in 200,000 and 1 in 1 million T cells. This table comes from immunoSEQ multiplex PCR, and its TCRdb copy is limited to in-frame clones, with some not included. Counted here are roughly 200,000 clones, roughly 79% occurring once; the ten biggest clones make up approximately 10%. As regards this clone: The antigen remains unidentified.

This specimen consisted of PBMCs, obtained after 12 months of ibrutinib treatment. The rearrangement joins TRBV5-6 to TRBJ1-2; 8 bases match TRBD1. The sequence derives from a human donor with chronic lymphocytic leukemia. The CDR3 loop reads CASSPQRQGLYGYTF. Written as DNA, the CDR3 is TGTGCCAGCAGCCCCCAACGACAGGGGCTCTATGGCTACACCTTC.